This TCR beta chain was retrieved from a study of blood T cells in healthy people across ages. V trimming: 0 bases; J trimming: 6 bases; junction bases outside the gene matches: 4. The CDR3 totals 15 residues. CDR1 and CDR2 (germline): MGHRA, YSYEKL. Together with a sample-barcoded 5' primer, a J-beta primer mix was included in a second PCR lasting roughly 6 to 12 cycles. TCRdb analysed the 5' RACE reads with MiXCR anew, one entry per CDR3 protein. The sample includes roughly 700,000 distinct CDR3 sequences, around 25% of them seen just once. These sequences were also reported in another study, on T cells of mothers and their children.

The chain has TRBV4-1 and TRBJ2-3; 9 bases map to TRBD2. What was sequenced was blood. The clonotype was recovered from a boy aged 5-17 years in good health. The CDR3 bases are TGCGCCAGCAGCCAAGATATTAGCGGGGGCGATACGCAGTATTTT. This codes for CASSQDISGGDTQYF.